Here is one T cell receptor beta chain with its context. Its target is unknown. V gave up 5 bases and J gave up 0 bases, with 14 bases separating them. This CDR3 has 15 amino acids. TCRdb redid the calling of the RT-PCR reads with MiXCR, one entry per CDR3 protein. The table has hundreds of thousands of distinct CDR3 sequences, about 25% seen once. This entry is derived from a study of response to subunit inactivated influenza vaccine. Findings and limits, study-wide: Each seasonal influenza vaccination, the authors suggested, recruits few new T cells.

The chain uses TRBV12-3 or TRBV12-4 and TRBJ2-7, with TRBD1 as a possible D gene (6 bases). This TCR was recovered from a man aged 45 to 65 who received an inactivated influenza vaccine. Here the sequenced sample was CD4+ T cells sorted from PBMCs, taken less than 6 days after vaccination. CDR3 sequence: CASSPPGTISYEQYF. CDR3 nucleotides: TGTGCCAGCAGTCCACCCGGGACAATCTCCTACGAGCAGTACTTC.